A single sample gave rise to the 6 T cell receptor beta chains below, sequenced in a study of blood T cell repertoires in COVID-19. Profiled with immunoSEQ multiplex PCR; TCRdb holds only in-frame clones, not every one. The sample lists approximately 85,000 clones, around 84% occurring once. Sequenced sample: peripheral blood. These TCRs come from a woman aged 80 or over in a cohort sampled during active or convalescent COVID-19.

The chain joins TRBV5-1 to TRBJ2-3, with D perhaps TRBD2 (6 bases). Per the germline V gene, CDR1 is SGHRS and CDR2 is YFSETQ. The V end was cut by 2 bases, the J end by 2 bases, with 15 bases between. The CDR3 is made up of 16 amino acids. In DNA, the CDR3 is TGCGCCAGCAGCTTAAGCGGCGGGACTTACACAGATACGCAGTATTTT. It is translated as CASSLSGGTYTDTQYF.

The chain has TRBV7-8 and TRBJ1-6; D is perhaps TRBD1 (6 bases). Germline loops: CDR1 SGHVS, CDR2 FQNEAQ. V was pared by 5 bases and J by 7 bases, with 18 bases between. The CDR3 totals 16 residues. The CDR3 loop reads CASSQGRWGRNSPLHF. The CDR3 region has the DNA TGTGCCAGCAGCCAGGGGCGGTGGGGCAGGAATTCACCCCTCCACTTT.

J is TRBJ1-3 and V is TRBV18; 7 positions match TRBD1. Germline V gene lookup returns CDR1 KGHSH and CDR2 LQKENI. V was pared by 5 bases and J by 0 bases, with 1 base of the junction left unmatched. The CDR3 is made up of 14 amino acids. The CDR3 DNA sequence: TGTGCCAGCTCATGGACAGGCTCTGGAAACACCATATATTTT. It yields the protein CASSWTGSGNTIYF.

The chain uses TRBV3-1 (or the pseudogene TRBV3-2) and TRBJ2-2, with 9 bases aligning to TRBD1. CDR3 length equals 17 residues. The V and J ends lost 4 bases and 7 bases, in that order; junction bases with no gene match: 13. Per germline, CDR1 LGHDT and CDR2 YNNKEL (reference sequence). CDR3: CASSPPRDRVSDGELFF. The CDR3 DNA sequence: TGTGCCAGCAGCCCCCCCCGGGACAGGGTCAGCGACGGGGAGCTGTTTTTT.

The chain links TRBV5-1 to TRBJ2-3; TRBD2 matches 9 bases. After removal of 5 bases from V and 8 bases from J, the junction contained 15 bases not matched to a gene. The CDR3 spans 16 residues. Germline loops: CDR1 SGHRS, CDR2 YFSETQ. The CDR3 DNA sequence: TGCGCCAGCAGTAAGATAGCGGGAGCCGCCCAAGCTACGCAGTATTTT. Translation gives CASSKIAGAAQATQYF.

The rearrangement uses TRBV5-5 and TRBJ1-4; D unresolved. With 0 bases removed from V and 3 bases from J, the gap between germline ends came to 9 bases. CDR1 and CDR2 (germline): SGHKS, YYEKEE (reference sequence). The CDR3 covers 15 residues. CDR3 coding DNA: TGTGCCAGCAGCTTGGCCCCGTCGGCTAATGAAAAACTGTTTTTT. Protein sequence: CASSLAPSANEKLFF.